The sequence of this T cell receptor (beta chain) was determined in a study of cytomegalovirus exposure and HLA in healthy donors. Study-level information: Assignment to the Caucasian-associated ancestry cluster applied to roughly 80% of the approximately 400 genotyped donors.

A word on this clone: The antigen remains unidentified.

Study results and limitations: Roughly uniform sequencing depth across donors was assumed, possibly incorrectly. In an earlier analysis, most TCR beta V segments were productive about 87% or about 30% of the time. A later analysis revealed that TCR association rates differed between HLA loci, peaking at DRB1 and bottoming out at HLA-C.

Germline V gene lookup returns CDR1 MNHEY and CDR2 SMNVEV (reference sequence). V was pared by 6 bases and J by 0 bases, with 15 bases between. CDR3 length equals 15 residues. With 60 Vbeta and 13 Jbeta primers, the PCR was carried out. Profiling relied on immunoSEQ multiplex PCR, and the TCRdb table lists in-frame clones only, not all of them. The sample has 150,000 to 200,000 clones; 75% to 80% are singletons. The clonotype comes from a middle-aged man in good health and CMV-seropositive. Sequenced material: PBMCs. J is TRBJ2-7 and V is TRBV27; a weak D match, TRBD1 (5 bases). CDR3 amino acids: CASRVRVGVSYEQYF. The CDR3 nucleotides are TGTGCCAGCAGAGTTAGGGTAGGGGTCTCCTACGAGCAGTACTTC.